The clone carrying this TCR beta chain occurred once. At deep level, the assay was performed. Clones were sequenced by immunoSEQ multiplex PCR, and TCRdb holds only the in-frame ones, with some missing. Here the sample spans over a million clones, approximately 98.5% being singletons. The data belong to a study of shared clonotypes between healthy human individuals. CDR3 size: 11 residues. Trimming left V 7 bases short and J 6 bases short, with 10 bases between. Germline assignment: CDR1 ENHRY and CDR2 SYGVKD. The rearrangement uses TRBV10-3 and TRBJ2-7; D is uncertain. The sample taken for sequencing was naive CD4+ T cells sorted from blood. Subset in this sample: CD45RA+ positively selected. The TCR was taken from a man in his thirties or forties in good health. The CDR3 protein is CAITTAGEQYF. The CDR3 DNA reads TGTGCCATCACTACGGCCGGCGAGCAGTACTTC.